This T cell receptor (beta chain) was captured in a study of T cells after yellow fever vaccination. The study's findings and limits: Post-booster samples contained most primary-vaccination clones (just under 98% CD4, roughly 88% CD8).

TCRdb re-called the 5' RACE reads through MiXCR, storing one row per CDR3 protein. The table has some 500,000 distinct CDR3 sequences, approximately 13% seen once. The CDR3 length is 14 residues. Trimming removed 3 bases at V and 8 bases at J, with 13 bases between. About this clonotype: As yet, its antigen is unknown.

V is TRBV12-3 or TRBV12-4 and J is TRBJ1-4; weak D call: TRBD1 (6 bases). The sample here was PBMCs, taken on the day of the yellow fever booster vaccination. The receptor was derived from a man aged 25 to 40 who received the YFV17D yellow fever vaccine. The CDR3: CASSFLGGQEKLFF. The DNA of the CDR3 is TGTGCCAGCAGTTTTCTAGGGGGGCAGGAAAAACTGTTTTTT.